This is a list of T cell receptor beta chains from one sample in a study of cytomegalovirus exposure and HLA in healthy donors. Clones were read by immunoSEQ multiplex PCR, and TCRdb kept only the in-frame ones, dropping some. The sample lists some 140,000 clones, about 82% seen once, with approximately 2.2% in the top ten. The sample consisted of PBMCs. These receptors were obtained from a human donor in good health. The CDR3 runs from the conserved cysteine through the conserved F or W. The order of the fields is V gene, J gene, clone size, D gene, CDR3 protein, CDR3 DNA. A D gene is named only where the DNA matches it firmly. Rows give clone size only sometimes, using once, few, many, or a class for an expanded clone.

>TRBV7-2|TRBJ2-7|.|.
CASSLFRGQMGEQYF
TGTGCCAGCAGCTTATTTAGGGGACAAATGGGAGAGCAGTACTTC
>TRBV5-6|TRBJ1-1|.|TRBD1
CASSSDTGVGTEAFF
TGTGCCAGCAGCTCGGATACAGGGGTTGGCACTGAAGCTTTCTTT
>TRBV19|TRBJ1-1|.|.
CASSIPRGLSSEAFF
TGTGCCAGTAGTATTCCAAGGGGGTTGTCTTCTGAAGCTTTCTTT
>TRBV5-1|TRBJ2-1|.|TRBD2
CASSWGLAGNNEQFF
TGCGCCAGCAGCTGGGGACTAGCGGGGAACAATGAGCAGTTCTTC
>TRBV4-1|TRBJ2-7|once|TRBD1
CASSQVGDRAYEQYF
TGCGCCAGCAGCCAAGTGGGGGACAGGGCCTACGAGCAGTACTTC
>TRBV13|TRBJ1-1|.|.
CASSNDRLMNTEAFF
TGTGCCAGCAGCAATGACAGGCTTATGAACACTGAAGCTTTCTTT
>TRBV11-2|TRBJ2-5|.|TRBD2
CASSLGERDRETQYF
TGTGCCAGCAGCTTAGGTGAGCGGGACCGAGAGACCCAGTACTTC
>TRBV6-6|TRBJ2-5|.|.
CASTIRLEGLETQYF
TGTGCCAGCACTATCCGACTAGAGGGGCTGGAGACCCAGTACTTC
>TRBV25-1|TRBJ1-5|.|TRBD1
CASSDPSRGYSNQPQHF
TGTGCCAGCAGTGACCCTTCCAGGGGGTATAGCAATCAGCCCCAGCATTTT
>TRBV16|TRBJ1-1|few|.
CASSLQTDLGAFF
TGTGCCAGCAGCCTCCAAACGGACTTAGGCGCTTTCTTT
>TRBV27|TRBJ1-1|once|.
CASRLSGQPEAFF
TGTGCCAGCAGGCTATCCGGACAGCCTGAAGCTTTCTTT
>TRBV29-1|TRBJ1-5|.|TRBD1
CSVGDRVGNQPQHF
TGCAGCGTTGGAGACAGGGTTGGCAATCAGCCCCAGCATTTT
>TRBV9|TRBJ2-1|.|TRBD2
CASSLPRGGGRNEQFF
TGTGCCAGCAGCCTCCCTCGGGGCGGGGGTAGGAATGAGCAGTTCTTC
>TRBV23-1|TRBJ1-4|once|.
CASSKGRKFNEKLFF
TGCGCCAGCAGTAAAGGGAGGAAGTTTAATGAAAAACTGTTTTTT
>TRBV30|TRBJ1-1|.|.
CAWGKQGLNTEAFF
TGTGCCTGGGGCAAGCAGGGCTTGAACACTGAAGCTTTCTTT
>TRBV2|TRBJ1-1|.|.
CASSEEVAGMTEAFF
TGTGCCAGCAGTGAAGAGGTTGCAGGGATGACTGAAGCTTTCTTT
>TRBV6-1|TRBJ1-1|.|.
CASRAGELTEAFF
TGTGCCAGCAGGGCAGGGGAGCTGACTGAAGCTTTCTTT
>TRBV29-1|TRBJ1-1|.|.
CSVVQVGTEAFF
TGCAGCGTTGTACAGGTTGGCACTGAAGCTTTCTTT
>TRBV4-1|TRBJ2-7|.|.
CASSRLEDREYEQYF
TGCGCCAGCAGCCGCTTAGAGGACAGAGAGTACGAGCAGTACTTC
>TRBV2|TRBJ1-1|.|.
CASNWGSGGGGMTEAFF
TGTGCCAGCAACTGGGGCTCGGGAGGGGGAGGTATGACAGAAGCTTTCTTT
>TRBV19|TRBJ1-2|.|.
CASSPMDRSNYGYTF
TGTGCCAGTAGCCCAATGGACAGATCTAACTATGGCTACACCTTC
>TRBV2|TRBJ2-7|few|.
CASRHRQENYEQYF
TGTGCCAGCAGACACAGACAGGAGAACTACGAGCAGTACTTC
>TRBV5-6|TRBJ1-1|.|.
CASSLRAGGEAFF
TGTGCCAGCAGCTTGCGAGCGGGCGGGGAAGCTTTCTTT
>TRBV2|TRBJ2-4|.|.
CASISRGVAKNIQYF
TGTGCCAGCATCTCCCGGGGAGTAGCCAAAAACATTCAGTACTTC
>TRBV5-1|TRBJ1-2|.|.
CASSLESPGSYGYTF
TGCGCCAGCAGCTTGGAATCCCCGGGATCCTATGGCTACACCTTC
>TRBV2|TRBJ2-7|.|TRBD1
CASSGTGGEQYF
TGTGCCAGCTCCGGGACAGGGGGCGAGCAGTACTTC
>TRBV5-4|TRBJ1-5|.|TRBD1
CASRFPGTGGVLGNQPQHF
TGTGCCAGCAGATTTCCCGGGACAGGGGGCGTCTTGGGCAATCAGCCCCAGCATTTT
>TRBV9|TRBJ2-1|.|.
CASSGRMRGGSQYNEQFF
TGTGCCAGCAGCGGGCGGATGAGAGGCGGAAGTCAATACAATGAGCAGTTCTTC